This TCR beta chain originates from a study of blood T cell repertoires in COVID-19. The overall study: The samples span acute and convalescent COVID-19 from the United States, Italy and Spain.

This clone was seen more than once but under ten times. This table comes from immunoSEQ multiplex PCR, and its TCRdb copy is limited to in-frame clones, with some not included. This table has tens of thousands of clones, 85% appearing once. Germline values: CDR1 MNHEY, CDR2 SMNVEV (reference sequence). The CDR3 sequence is 15 residues long. V shed 6 bases and J 8 bases; nucleotides not matched to a gene: 14. The specimen was peripheral blood. The origin of this receptor is an elderly man with acute or convalescent COVID-19. The gene calls are TRBV27 and TRBJ1-2, with 8 bases lining up with TRBD1. CDR3 protein: CASSPIRTGRGGYTF. The DNA of the CDR3 is TGTGCCAGCAGCCCGATCCGGACAGGGAGGGGCGGCTACACCTTC.